Following are 11 T cell receptor beta chains from one sample sequenced in a study of identical twins. TCRdb re-derived calls from the 5' RACE reads in MiXCR, one entry per CDR3 protein. The data hold roughly 710,000 distinct CDR3 sequences, with roughly 6% observed a single time. The specimen sequenced was naive T cells sorted from blood. The receptors originated from a young man in good health.

This clonotype was counted many times. This sequence joins TRBV2 and TRBJ1-3; D is perhaps TRBD1 (5 bases). Per the germline V gene, CDR1 is SNHLY and CDR2 is FYNNEI. The CDR3 has 14 amino acids. The V and J ends lost 6 bases and 0 bases respectively, with 9 bases between them. In DNA form, the CDR3 reads TGTGCCAGCAGGGAGACAGTCTCTGGAAACACCATATATTTT. Its translation is CASRETVSGNTIYF.

There are many counts of this clonotype. The V call is TRBV12-3 or TRBV12-4, the J call TRBJ2-7; possible D gene TRBD1, 5 bases. The V and J ends lost 8 bases and 0 bases respectively, with 14 bases between them. The length of the CDR3 is 14 residues. CDR3 sequence: CASSRAGFSYEQYV. CDR3 coding DNA: TGTGCCAGCTCTAGGGCAGGGTTCTCCTACGAGCAGTACGTC.

This clonotype was observed at least ten times. This chain uses TRBV12-3 or TRBV12-4 with TRBJ1-2; D perhaps matches TRBD1 (5 bases). Trimming removed 5 bases from V and 4 bases from J, with 17 bases in between. The CDR3 length is 15 residues. CDR3 sequence: CASSLHGGRIYGYTF. Written as DNA, the CDR3 is TGTGCCAGCAGTCTTCATGGGGGGAGGATCTATGGCTACACCTTC.

This clonotype occurred a few times. The chain has TRBV6-5 and TRBJ1-5; 8 bases map to TRBD1. The CDR3 loop spans 18 amino acids. Germline V lookup: CDR1 MNHEY, CDR2 SVGAGI. V gave up 2 bases and J gave up 7 bases; unmatched junction bases: 16. The DNA for the CDR3 is TGTGCCAGCAGTTACCTTCCCCTGAGCGGACAGGGTCGGCAGCCCCAGCATTTT. This codes for CASSYLPLSGQGRQPQHF.

This clonotype was counted ten times or more. The chain has TRBV28 and TRBJ2-5; 7 bases map to TRBD1. The CDR3 totals 14 residues. The germline V gene encodes CDR1 MDHEN and CDR2 SYDVKM. The trim removed 8 bases at V and 1 base at J, leaving 7 bases unmatched. DNA for the CDR3: TGTGCCAGCGCCCTGACAGGGAGCCAAGAGACCCAGTACTTC. Residues: CASALTGSQETQYF. The whole variable domain, filled in from reference TRBV28 and TRBJ2-5, reads DVKVTQSSRYLVKRTGEKVFLECVQDMDHENMFWYRQDPGLGLRLIYFSYDVKMKEKGDIPEGYSVSREKKERFSLILESASTNQTSMYLCASALTGSQETQYFGPGTRLLVL.

This clonotype was observed at least ten times. The chain has TRBV12-3 or TRBV12-4 and TRBJ1-5; D is unclear. The CDR3 is made up of 12 amino acids. The V end lost 3 bases, the J end lost 13 bases, and 13 bases lay between the germline ends. In nucleotides, the CDR3 is TGTGCCAGCAGTTTCGAACCCAACCAGCAGCATTTT. Translating it yields CASSFEPNQQHF.

The chain joins TRBV4-2 to TRBJ2-7; 9 bases line up with TRBD2. The CDR3 runs 20 residues. V lost 0 bases to trimming and J lost 4 bases; unmatched junction nucleotides: 19. The V gene's germline CDR1 is LGHNA and CDR2 YNFKEQ. The CDR3 is CASSQELGVPRSGSEYEQYF. CDR3 DNA sequence: TGTGCCAGCAGCCAAGAGTTGGGTGTCCCCCGTAGCGGGAGTGAATACGAGCAGTACTTC.

This clonotype showed up many times. The rearrangement joins TRBV10-3 to TRBJ1-4; perhaps TRBD1 as D (6 bases). V lost 0 bases to trimming and J lost 3 bases, with 14 bases between them. CDR3 length equals 17 residues. CDR1 is ENHRY and CDR2 is SYGVKD in the germline V gene. CDR3 DNA: TGTGCCATCAGTGAGTCGGACAGAGAGGGGGCTAATGAAAAACTGTTTTTT. Protein: CAISESDREGANEKLFF.

The gene calls are TRBV6-2 or TRBV6-3 and TRBJ2-7; D gene ambiguous. The CDR3 is 16 amino acids. Germline V gene data show CDR1 as MNHEY and CDR2 as SVGEGT. The ends were cut back, 5 bases at V and 1 base at J, with 18 bases in the middle. This chain's CDR3 is CASSPRTHGNSYEQYF. The CDR3 bases are TGTGCCAGCAGTCCGAGGACCCATGGGAATTCCTACGAGCAGTACTTC.

This chain links TRBV7-2 with TRBJ2-1; TRBD2 matches 8 bases. CDR1 is SGHTA and CDR2 is FQGNSA in the germline V gene. The V segment lost 5 bases and the J segment 7 bases; nucleotides outside the gene matches: 10. The CDR3 covers 15 residues. In nucleotides, the CDR3 is TGTGCCAGCAGCGCGGGACTAGAGGGCTATAATGAGCAGTTCTTC. Protein: CASSAGLEGYNEQFF.

This clonotype showed up just a few times. The chain employs TRBV3-1 and TRBJ1-3, with unresolved D. Trimming left V 1 base short and J 0 bases short, with 13 bases between. The CDR3 spans 17 residues. Germline V gene data show CDR1 as LGHDT and CDR2 as YNNKEL (reference sequence). The CDR3: CASSQVGFASSGNTIYF. As DNA, the CDR3 is TGTGCCAGCAGCCAAGTTGGATTTGCGAGCTCTGGAAACACCATATATTTT.